What follows are 17 T cell receptor beta chains derived from one specimen sequenced in a study of human T cells and chemical hapten exposure (dated by TCRdb to the early 2020s). What the time point label conveys for this sample: pre-sensitization, week 0. The intended sense of this specimen's treatment or condition label: therapeutic diphenylcyclopropenone sensitization with weekly scalp DPC. The receptor library was made with RACE. Sequenced on a NextSeq 500. The raw public reads went through TCRdb reprocessing: fastp at Q25, MiXCR clone calling, in-frame beta chains kept. Merged by CDR3 protein, the rows form single entries marked with the most common genes and DNA. The sample yields 65,000 to 90,000 distinct CDR3 sequences; around 15% were counted once. Clones ranked in the top ten supply more than 3.5% of the sample. The sample here was whole blood, taken in connection with sensitization to the hapten diphenylcyclopropenone (DPC). These receptors all come from a woman in her forties or fifties with alopecia areata. Some clones in this sample may be carry-over from other donors' samples.

This chain uses TRBV4-3 with TRBJ2-7; TRBD2 aligns across 11 bases. The CDR3 sequence is 14 residues long. Looked up from germline, CDR1 is LGHNA and CDR2 is YSLEER. With V trimmed by 0 bases and J by 6 bases, 1 base remained unmatched. The CDR3 protein is CASSQDSGRAEQYF. DNA for the CDR3: TGCGCCAGCAGCCAAGATAGCGGGAGGGCCGAGCAGTACTTC.

A few counts support this clonotype. V gene TRBV19 combines with J gene TRBJ2-4; TRBD1 matches 8 bases. Germline V CDR1 and CDR2: LNHDA, SQIVND (reference sequence). This CDR3 is built from 14 residues. J was trimmed by 7 bases and V by 5 bases; bases with no gene match: 7. CDR3 in DNA: TGTGCCAGTAGTCCCAGGGGGCAATTTAACATTCAGTACTTC. Its protein is CASSPRGQFNIQYF.

This clonotype was counted only a few times. The chain is built from TRBV20-1 and TRBJ1-2, with 9 nucleotides matching TRBD1. Germline loops: CDR1 DFQATT, CDR2 SNEGSKA (reference sequence). The CDR3 length is 15 residues. The V gene end was trimmed by 4 bases and the J gene end by 8 bases; junction bases not matched to a gene: 14. CDR3 DNA: TGCAGTGCTAAACACCATGGAGGGACAGGGAACGGCTACACCTTC. Translated, it gives CSAKHHGGTGNGYTF.

The J gene is TRBJ2-3, the V gene TRBV28, with 8 bases lining up with TRBD1. V was pared by 3 bases and J by 2 bases, with 4 bases of the junction left unmatched. The CDR3 spans 15 residues. Germline V gene lookup returns CDR1 MDHEN and CDR2 SYDVKM. DNA of the CDR3: TGTGCCAGCAGTTTTCAGGGGGCGGTCACAGATACGCAGTATTTT. It yields the protein CASSFQGAVTDTQYF. The full variable domain, its missing parts supplied by reference TRBV28 and TRBJ2-3, is DVKVTQSSRYLVKRTGEKVFLECVQDMDHENMFWYRQDPGLGLRLIYFSYDVKMKEKGDIPEGYSVSREKKERFSLILESASTNQTSMYLCASSFQGAVTDTQYFGPGTRLTVL.

V and J are TRBV3-1 and TRBJ1-2, with 11 bases matching TRBD1. The V and J ends lost 4 bases and 6 bases, in that order; junction bases with no gene match: 10. Germline CDR1 LGHDT, CDR2 YNNKEL (reference sequence). The CDR3 contains 16 residues. The CDR3 bases are TGTGCCAGCAGCCCGTCCCGGACAGGGGGCGCGAATGGCTACACCTTC. Translated: CASSPSRTGGANGYTF.

The gene calls are TRBV20-1 and TRBJ2-3; D unresolved. V was cut by 0 bases and J by 0 bases, with 10 bases left in between. This CDR3 spans 15 amino acids. CDR1 DFQATT and CDR2 SNEGSKA come from the germline V gene (reference sequence). The CDR3 here is CSARDRRRSTDTQYF. The CDR3 DNA is TGCAGTGCTAGAGATCGTAGGCGAAGCACAGATACGCAGTATTTT.

This clonotype appeared a few times. The V and J genes are TRBV5-5 and TRBJ2-3; unclear D gene. The germline V gene encodes CDR1 SGHKS and CDR2 YYEKEE (reference sequence). The V and J ends lost 1 base and 6 bases respectively, with 6 bases between them. The CDR3 covers 12 residues. The CDR3 bases are TGTGCCAGCAGCTTGATAGGGGATACGCAGTATTTT. It codes for CASSLIGDTQYF.

The chain uses TRBV7-8 and TRBJ2-5; TRBD2 aligns across 9 bases. Germline CDR1 is SGHVS and CDR2 is FQNEAQ. J lost 10 bases, V lost 5 bases, and 14 bases had no gene match. The CDR3 length is 15 residues. The CDR3 spells CASSGRNAGGERQYF. The DNA for the CDR3 is TGTGCCAGCAGCGGCAGAAATGCGGGGGGGGAGCGCCAGTACTTC.

In this sample, this clonotype turned up a few times. The J gene is TRBJ2-7, the V gene TRBV6-6, with 14 bases lining up with TRBD2. J gave up 2 bases and V 5 bases, and 8 bases lay outside the gene matches. This CDR3 is built from 17 residues. Germline CDR1 is MNHNY and CDR2 is SVGAGI (reference sequence). The CDR3 DNA sequence: TGTGCCAGCAGTGGCACCGGGACTAGCGGGGGAGCCTACGAGCAGTACTTC. Its protein is CASSGTGTSGGAYEQYF.

This clonotype was recorded a few times. The genes are TRBV7-2 and TRBJ2-3; TRBD2 agrees at 7 bases. The CDR3 runs 15 residues. Per germline, CDR1 SGHTA and CDR2 FQGNSA. V dropped 3 bases and J dropped 4; count of bases not matched to a gene: 7. As DNA, the CDR3 is TGTGCCAGCAGCTTTGGTTCGGGGGGAGCAGATACGCAGTATTTT. Amino acid sequence: CASSFGSGGADTQYF.

The chain recombines TRBV6-6 with TRBJ1-5, with D maybe TRBD1 (6 bases). CDR3 size: 13 residues. Trimming took 6 bases from V and 6 from J, leaving 12 bases between them. Germline values: CDR1 MNHNY, CDR2 SVGAGI (reference sequence). The CDR3 region has the DNA TGTGCCAGCAGGGGAGGGGGAGCTCAGCCCCAGCATTTT. Translated, it gives CASRGGGAQPQHF.

This clonotype was seen a few times. The J gene is TRBJ1-5, the V gene TRBV19; 8 bases fit TRBD1. The CDR3 runs to 16 residues. After removal of 5 bases from V and 4 bases from J, the junction contained 10 bases not matched to a gene. Germline V gene sequence: CDR1 LNHDA, CDR2 SQIVND (reference sequence). CDR3 DNA: TGTGCCAGTAGTGGACAGGGAAGGTATCCAAATCAGCCCCAGCATTTT. Translated: CASSGQGRYPNQPQHF.

CDR3 DNA sequence: TGCGCCAGCAGCCAAGATCTAACAGGGTACACTGAAGCTTTCTTT. Translated: CASSQDLTGYTEAFF. The chain couples TRBV4-3 to TRBJ1-1; tentatively, D is TRBD1 (6 bases). The V end was cut by 0 bases, the J end by 3 bases, with 11 bases between. This CDR3 spans 15 amino acids. Germline CDR1 LGHNA, CDR2 YSLEER.

This rearrangement joins TRBV9 to TRBJ2-5; D is unclear. The CDR3 has 14 residues. The germline V gene has CDR1 SGDLS and CDR2 YYNGEE. V was shortened by 1 base and J by 3 bases, with 10 bases between the two germline ends. CDR3 DNA: TGTGCCAGCAGCGTAAGGTGGGAAAAAGAGACCCAGTACTTC. This encodes CASSVRWEKETQYF.

The chain links TRBV2 to TRBJ1-2; 8 bases fit TRBD1. This CDR3 region has 13 residues. Germline V gene lookup returns CDR1 SNHLY and CDR2 FYNNEI. V trimming: 8 bases; J trimming: 8 bases; junction bases outside the gene matches: 10. The CDR3 is CASPGQGRWGYTF. DNA of the CDR3: TGTGCCAGCCCAGGACAGGGTCGTTGGGGCTACACCTTC.

The genes are TRBV29-1 and TRBJ2-7; D uncertain. The ends were cut back, 1 base at V and 9 bases at J, with 13 bases in the middle. This CDR3 has 12 residues. From germline, CDR1 is SQVTM and CDR2 ANQGSEA. DNA for the CDR3: TGCAGCGTTGAAGGAAGTCCGGCTATGCAGTACTTC. Its translation: CSVEGSPAMQYF.

This rearrangement joins TRBV20-1 to TRBJ1-6, with a tentative D call TRBD1 (5 bases). The V end was cut by 7 bases, the J end by 0 bases, with 7 bases between. CDR3 length: 13 residues. Germline CDR1 DFQATT, CDR2 SNEGSKA (reference sequence). CDR3 residues: CSGDSSYNSPLHF. In DNA form, the CDR3 reads TGCAGTGGTGACAGCTCCTATAATTCACCCCTCCACTTT.